The present T cell receptor beta chain was sequenced within a study of identical twins. TCRdb re-analysed the 5' RACE reads in MiXCR, keeping a single row per CDR3 protein. The sample records about 470,000 distinct CDR3 sequences, 20% to 25% being singletons. This CDR3 is 12 amino acids long. V lost 3 bases to trimming and J lost 9 bases, with 10 bases between them. This clonotype was picked up a small number of times. These data were also reused for a study on T cells expressing NK-cell markers. From that report: Sequencing covered eight donors, seven HCMV-seropositive and one seronegative.

What was sequenced was CD4+ T cells sorted from blood. This TCR was sampled from a woman aged 18-29 years in good health. The V gene is TRBV12-3 or TRBV12-4, the J gene TRBJ2-3; D gene ambiguous. CDR3 coding DNA: TGTGCCAGCAGTTTCCGATATGACACGCAGTATTTT. This translates into CASSFRYDTQYF.